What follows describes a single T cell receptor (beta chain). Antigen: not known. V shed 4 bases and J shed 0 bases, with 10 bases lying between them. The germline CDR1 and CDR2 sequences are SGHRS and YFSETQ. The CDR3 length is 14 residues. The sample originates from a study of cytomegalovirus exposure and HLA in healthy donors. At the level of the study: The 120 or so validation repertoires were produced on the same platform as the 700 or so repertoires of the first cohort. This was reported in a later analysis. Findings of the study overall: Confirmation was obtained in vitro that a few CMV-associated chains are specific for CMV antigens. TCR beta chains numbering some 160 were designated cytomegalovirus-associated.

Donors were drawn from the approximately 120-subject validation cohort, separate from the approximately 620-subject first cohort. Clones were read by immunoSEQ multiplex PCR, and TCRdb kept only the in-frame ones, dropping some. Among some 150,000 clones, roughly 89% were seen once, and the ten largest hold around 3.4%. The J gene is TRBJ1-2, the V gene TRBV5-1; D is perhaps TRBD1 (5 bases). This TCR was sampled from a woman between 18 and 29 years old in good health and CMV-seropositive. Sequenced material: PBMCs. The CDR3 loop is CASSPPTANYGYTF. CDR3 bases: TGCGCCAGCAGCCCGCCGACAGCTAACTATGGCTACACCTTC.